This is a list of T cell receptor beta chains from one sample in a study of Graves' ophthalmopathy and Graves' hyperthyroidism. In TCRdb, the multiplex PCR reads were re-called with MiXCR into one record per CDR3 protein. The data hold approximately 50,000 distinct CDR3 sequences, with less than 65% observed a single time. The specimen was peripheral blood. These receptors all stem from an adult man with Graves' ophthalmopathy. The CDR3 runs from the conserved cysteine through the conserved F or W. D genes are given only for firm matches. Some rows mark clone size as missing; the rest say once, few, many or name a class of expanded clone.

V	size	D	J	DNA	CDR3
TRBV6-1	many	TRBD1	TRBJ1-6	TGTGCCAGCAGTGAAGCGGTGGCCGGGACAGGGTATTCACCCCTCCACTTT	CASSEAVAGTGYSPLHF
TRBV28	-	-	TRBJ2-7	TGTGCCAGCAGTCTGAGGGGTCTGCCCTACGAGCAGTACTTC	CASSLRGLPYEQYF
TRBV30	few	TRBD2	TRBJ2-3	TGTGCCTGGAGTTTCGGGGCGGGAGGAGCAGATACGCAGTATTTT	CAWSFGAGGADTQYF
TRBV7-9	-	-	TRBJ2-1	TGTGCCAGCAGCATTAGCGTGAGCTCCTACAATGAGCAGTTCTTC	CASSISVSSYNEQFF
TRBV20-1	-	-	TRBJ2-7	TGCAGTGCTAGAGACAGCTCCTACGAGCAGTACTTC	CSARDSSYEQYF
TRBV19	many	TRBD2	TRBJ2-7	TGTGCCAGTAGTATAGAACGGGGGGTCGAGCAGTACTTC	CASSIERGVEQYF
TRBV20-1	-	-	TRBJ1-2	TGCAGTGCTAGAGGGGGACCCGCTAACTATGGCTACACCTTC	CSARGGPANYGYTF
TRBV20-1	-	-	TRBJ2-4	TGCAGTGCTAGGGTGAACATTCAGTACTTC	CSARVNIQYF
TRBV15	few	-	TRBJ2-3	TGTGCCACCAGCAGAGCAAGCGGCGGAAATACGCAGTATTTT	CATSRASGGNTQYF
TRBV24-1	few	-	TRBJ2-1	TGTGCCACCAGTGATTTACCCAGGGGTGGGTTTAATGAGCAGTTCTTC	CATSDLPRGGFNEQFF
TRBV20-1	-	-	TRBJ1-1	TGCAGTGCTAGGGATCCTAGCGGGCTGAACACTGAAGCTTTCTTT	CSARDPSGLNTEAFF
TRBV7-3	-	-	TRBJ2-1	TGTGCCAGCAGCCCTCGGGGACCCGATGAGCAGTTCTTC	CASSPRGPDEQFF